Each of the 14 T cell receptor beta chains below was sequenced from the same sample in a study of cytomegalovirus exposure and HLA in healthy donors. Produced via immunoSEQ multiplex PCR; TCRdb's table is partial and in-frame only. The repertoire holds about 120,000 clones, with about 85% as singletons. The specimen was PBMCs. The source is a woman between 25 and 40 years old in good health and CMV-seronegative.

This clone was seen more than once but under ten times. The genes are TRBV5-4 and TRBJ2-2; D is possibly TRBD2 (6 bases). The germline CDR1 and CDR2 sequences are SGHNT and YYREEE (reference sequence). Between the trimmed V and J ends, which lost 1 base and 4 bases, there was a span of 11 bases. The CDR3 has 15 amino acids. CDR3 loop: CASSLFAGGTGELFF. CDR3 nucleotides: TGTGCCAGCAGCTTGTTCGCCGGGGGCACCGGGGAGCTGTTTTTT.

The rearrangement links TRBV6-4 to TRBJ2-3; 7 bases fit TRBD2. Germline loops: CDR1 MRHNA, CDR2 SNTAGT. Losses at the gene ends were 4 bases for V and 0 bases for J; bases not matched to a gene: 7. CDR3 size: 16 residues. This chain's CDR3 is CASSALSGGSTDTQYF. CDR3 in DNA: TGTGCCAGCAGTGCCTTATCGGGGGGTAGCACAGATACGCAGTATTTT.

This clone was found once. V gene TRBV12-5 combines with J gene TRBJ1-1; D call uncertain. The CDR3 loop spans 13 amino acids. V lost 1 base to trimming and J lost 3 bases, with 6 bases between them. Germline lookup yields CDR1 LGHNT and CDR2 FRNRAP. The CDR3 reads CASGLGAHTEAFF. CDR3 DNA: TGTGCTAGTGGTTTGGGGGCACACACTGAAGCTTTCTTT.

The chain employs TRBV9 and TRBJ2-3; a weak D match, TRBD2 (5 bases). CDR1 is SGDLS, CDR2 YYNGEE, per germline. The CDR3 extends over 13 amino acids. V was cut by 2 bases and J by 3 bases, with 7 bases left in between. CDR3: CASSVQRTDTQYF. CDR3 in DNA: TGTGCCAGCAGCGTTCAGCGGACAGATACGCAGTATTTT.

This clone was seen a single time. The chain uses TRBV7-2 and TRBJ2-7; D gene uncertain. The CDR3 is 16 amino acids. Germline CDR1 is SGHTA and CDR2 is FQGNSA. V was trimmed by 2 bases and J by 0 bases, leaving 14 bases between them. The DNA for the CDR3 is TGTGCCAGCAGCTTAAGGAACTATTCAAACTCCTACGAGCAGTACTTC. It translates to CASSLRNYSNSYEQYF.

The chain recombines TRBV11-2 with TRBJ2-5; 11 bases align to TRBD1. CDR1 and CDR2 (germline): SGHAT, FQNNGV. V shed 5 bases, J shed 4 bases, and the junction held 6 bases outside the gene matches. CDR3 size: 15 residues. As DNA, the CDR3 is TGTGCCAGCAGCCCCGGACAGGGGGCTGGAGAGACCCAGTACTTC. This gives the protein CASSPGQGAGETQYF.

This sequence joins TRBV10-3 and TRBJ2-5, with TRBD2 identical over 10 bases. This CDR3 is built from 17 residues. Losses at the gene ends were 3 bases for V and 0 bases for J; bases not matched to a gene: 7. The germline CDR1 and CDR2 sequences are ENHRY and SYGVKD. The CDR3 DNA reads TGTGCCATCAGTGATAAGTCTAGCGGGGGAAACCAAGAGACCCAGTACTTC. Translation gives CAISDKSSGGNQETQYF.

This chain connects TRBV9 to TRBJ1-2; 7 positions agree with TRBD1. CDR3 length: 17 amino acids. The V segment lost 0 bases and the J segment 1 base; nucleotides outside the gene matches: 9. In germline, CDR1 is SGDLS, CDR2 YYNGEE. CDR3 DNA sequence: TGTGCCAGCAGCGTAGTCCCAGGGGGGATGATTAACTATGGCTACACCTTC. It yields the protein CASSVVPGGMINYGYTF.

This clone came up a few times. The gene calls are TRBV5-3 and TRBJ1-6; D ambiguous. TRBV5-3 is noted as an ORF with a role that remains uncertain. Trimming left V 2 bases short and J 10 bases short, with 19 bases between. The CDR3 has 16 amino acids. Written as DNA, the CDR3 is TGTGCCAGAAGCTTCTTTTGGCGGGGTTATCCCTCACCCCTCCACTTT. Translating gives CARSFFWRGYPSPLHF.

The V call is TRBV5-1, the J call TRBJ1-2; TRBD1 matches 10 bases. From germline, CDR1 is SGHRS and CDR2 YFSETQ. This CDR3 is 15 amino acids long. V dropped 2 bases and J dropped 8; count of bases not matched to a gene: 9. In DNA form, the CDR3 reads TGCGCCAGCAGCTTAGAAAGACAGGGGGCGGCGGGCTACACCTTC. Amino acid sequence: CASSLERQGAAGYTF.

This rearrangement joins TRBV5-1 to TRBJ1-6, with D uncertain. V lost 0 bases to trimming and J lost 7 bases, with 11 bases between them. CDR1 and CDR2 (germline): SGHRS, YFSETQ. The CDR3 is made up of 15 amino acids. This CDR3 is CASSLEVTENSPLHF. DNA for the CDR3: TGCGCCAGCAGCTTGGAGGTGACGGAGAATTCACCCCTCCACTTT.

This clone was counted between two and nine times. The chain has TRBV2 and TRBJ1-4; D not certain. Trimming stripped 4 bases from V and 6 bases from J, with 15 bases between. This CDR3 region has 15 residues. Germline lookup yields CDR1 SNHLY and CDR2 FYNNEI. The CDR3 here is CASSGPGRVDEKLFF. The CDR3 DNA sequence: TGTGCCAGCAGTGGGCCGGGGAGAGTTGATGAAAAACTGTTTTTT.

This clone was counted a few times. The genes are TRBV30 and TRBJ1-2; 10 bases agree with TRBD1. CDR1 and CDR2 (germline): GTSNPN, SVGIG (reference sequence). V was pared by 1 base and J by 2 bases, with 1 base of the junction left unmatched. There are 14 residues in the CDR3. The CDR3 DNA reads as TGTGCCTGGAGTGAGGGACAGGGGAACTATGGCTACACCTTC. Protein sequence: CAWSEGQGNYGYTF.

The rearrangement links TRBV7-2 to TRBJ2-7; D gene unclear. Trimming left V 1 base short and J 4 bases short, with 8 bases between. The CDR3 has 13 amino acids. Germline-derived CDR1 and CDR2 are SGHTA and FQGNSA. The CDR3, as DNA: TGTGCCAGCAGCTTAGATCTCAGGTACGAGCAGTACTTC. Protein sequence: CASSLDLRYEQYF.